These T cell receptor beta chains were read from a single sample in a study of T-cell memory formation after mild COVID-19. A single record per CDR3 protein comes from TCRdb applying MiXCR to the 5' RACE reads. The data contain about 270,000 distinct CDR3 sequences, 15% to 20% of them singletons. The material sequenced was PBMCs or a T cell subset sorted from them (not recorded which). The receptors shown here come from a man between 18 and 35 years old who had mild COVID-19 (a few samples of this study predate the infection). Cell type and time point are not known. Both conserved end residues are part of each CDR3. Fields, in order: J gene, clone size, D gene, V gene, CDR3 DNA, CDR3 protein. D genes are given only for firm matches. For some rows the clone size is stated as once, few or many, or as a class when expanded; others skip it.

>TRBJ2-1|-|TRBD1|TRBV5-1
TGCGCCAGCAGTCGAGGACAGGGGCTATACAATGAGCAGTTCTTC
CASSRGQGLYNEQFF
>TRBJ2-2|few|-|TRBV11-2
TGTGCCAGCAGTTCTTCTCACCGGCGCGGGGAGCTGTTTTTT
CASSSSHRRGELFF
>TRBJ1-5|-|-|TRBV12-5
TGTGCTAGTGCCGGCAGCTCCTCTAGCAATCAGCCCCAGCATTTT
CASAGSSSSNQPQHF
>TRBJ2-7|few|TRBD1|TRBV7-2
TGTGCCAGCAGCGTAGCAGGGGGACAGGGCTACGAGCAGTACTTC
CASSVAGGQGYEQYF
>TRBJ2-1|-|-|TRBV7-9
TGTGCCAGCATCCGGGACCCCTCCTACAATGAGCAGTTCTTC
CASIRDPSYNEQFF
>TRBJ1-5|few|-|TRBV30
TGTGCCTGGAGTGTAGACCGCGGGGGTCGAAGCAATCAGCCCCAGCATTTT
CAWSVDRGGRSNQPQHF
>TRBJ1-1|-|-|TRBV7-2
TGTGCCAGCAGCTTGCGCAGCCTTAACACTGAAGCTTTCTTT
CASSLRSLNTEAFF
>TRBJ1-2|-|TRBD1|TRBV27
TGTGCCAGCAGTATAACAGGGGCCCTTGACTTTTATGGCTACACCTTC
CASSITGALDFYGYTF
>TRBJ2-1|few|-|TRBV12-3/TRBV12-4
TGTGCCAGCACCTTTACCTCGGGTGAGCAGTTCTTC
CASTFTSGEQFF
>TRBJ2-5|few|-|TRBV11-2
TGTGCCAGCAGCTCCCAGTTGGAGACCCAGTACTTC
CASSSQLETQYF
>TRBJ1-6|few|-|TRBV4-3
TGCGCCAGCAGCCAAGATAGGGAAGGTCTCGGCTCACCCCTCCACTTT
CASSQDREGLGSPLHF
>TRBJ1-1|once|-|TRBV12-3/TRBV12-4
TGTGCCAGCACTTTAATGGGGCTTGGAACTGAAGCTTTCTTT
CASTLMGLGTEAFF